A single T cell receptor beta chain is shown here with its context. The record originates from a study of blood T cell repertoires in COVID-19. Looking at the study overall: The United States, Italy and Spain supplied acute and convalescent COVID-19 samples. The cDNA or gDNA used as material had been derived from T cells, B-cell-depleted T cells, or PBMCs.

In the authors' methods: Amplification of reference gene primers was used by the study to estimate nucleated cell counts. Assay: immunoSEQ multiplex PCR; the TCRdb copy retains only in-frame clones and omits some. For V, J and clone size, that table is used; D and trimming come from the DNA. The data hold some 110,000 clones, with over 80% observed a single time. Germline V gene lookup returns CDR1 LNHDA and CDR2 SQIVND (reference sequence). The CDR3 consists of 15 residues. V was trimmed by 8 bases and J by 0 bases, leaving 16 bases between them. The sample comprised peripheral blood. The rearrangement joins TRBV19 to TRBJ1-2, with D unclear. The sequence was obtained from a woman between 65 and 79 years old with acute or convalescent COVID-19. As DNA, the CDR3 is TGTGCCAGTCGGCTAGTGGCGCGCTCTAACTATGGCTACACCTTC. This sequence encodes CASRLVARSNYGYTF.